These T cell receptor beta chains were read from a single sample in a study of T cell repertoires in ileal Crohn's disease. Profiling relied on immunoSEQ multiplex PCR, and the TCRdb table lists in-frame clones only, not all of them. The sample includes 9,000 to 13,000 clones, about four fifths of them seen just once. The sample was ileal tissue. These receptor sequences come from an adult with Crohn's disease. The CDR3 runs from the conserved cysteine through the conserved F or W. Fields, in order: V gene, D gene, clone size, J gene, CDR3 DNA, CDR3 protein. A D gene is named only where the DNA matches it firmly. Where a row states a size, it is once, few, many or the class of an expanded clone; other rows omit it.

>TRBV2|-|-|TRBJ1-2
TGTGCCAGCAGTGAGAGACAGGTCTATGGCTACACCTTC
CASSERQVYGYTF
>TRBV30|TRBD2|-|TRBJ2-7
TGTGCCTGGAGGGGGACTAGCGGGGGGACGGGAAGAGACAACTCCTACGAGCAGTACTTC
CAWRGTSGGTGRDNSYEQYF
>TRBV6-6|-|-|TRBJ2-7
TGTGCCAGCAGGACCGGGACTCCCGGTTTCCACGAGCAGTACTTC
CASRTGTPGFHEQYF
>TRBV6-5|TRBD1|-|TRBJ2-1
TGTGCCAGCAGTTATTCAGGGGGATCCTACAATGAGCAGTTCTTC
CASSYSGGSYNEQFF
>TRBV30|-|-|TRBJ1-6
TGTGCCTCCCTCGCCCGGAGCTCCTATAATTCACCCCTCCACTTT
CASLARSSYNSPLHF
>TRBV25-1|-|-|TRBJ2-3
TGTGCCAGCAGTGAATTGTCAGGTATGTCCCAGTATTTT
CASSELSGMSQYF
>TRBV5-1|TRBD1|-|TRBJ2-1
TGCGCCAGCCGACCGGGACAGTCATACAATGAGCAGTTCTTC
CASRPGQSYNEQFF
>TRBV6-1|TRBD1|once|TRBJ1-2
TGTGCCAGCAGGGAGGGACAGACCCTTAACTATGGCTACACCTTC
CASREGQTLNYGYTF
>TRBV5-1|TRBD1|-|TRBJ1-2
TGCGCCAGCAGCTTGGGGTCGGCGGGACAGTATGTCTATGGCTACACCTTC
CASSLGSAGQYVYGYTF
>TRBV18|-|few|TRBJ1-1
TGTGCCAGCTCAGAACAGGAGAACACTGAAGCTTTCTTT
CASSEQENTEAFF
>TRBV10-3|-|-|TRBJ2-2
TGTGCCATCACCCGACAGAAGGAGGGGGAGCTGTTTTTT
CAITRQKEGELFF
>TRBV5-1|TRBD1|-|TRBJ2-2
TGCGCCAGCAGCCCGACAGGGTGGGGGACCGGGGAGCTGTTTTTT
CASSPTGWGTGELFF
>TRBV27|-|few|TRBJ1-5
TGTGCCAGCAGTTTCCAACTAGGTGGTCAGCCCCAGCATTTT
CASSFQLGGQPQHF
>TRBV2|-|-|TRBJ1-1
TGTGCCAGCAGCACACAATCAATCGCGAACACTGAAGCTTTCTTT
CASSTQSIANTEAFF
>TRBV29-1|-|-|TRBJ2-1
TGCAGCCTCACACCGGGGTCCTCCTACAATGAGCAGTTCTTC
CSLTPGSSYNEQFF
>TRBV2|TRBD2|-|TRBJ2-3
TGTGCCAGCAGTGACAGCGGGGGGGTAGATACGCAGTATTTT
CASSDSGGVDTQYF
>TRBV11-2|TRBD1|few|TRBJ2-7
TGTGCCAGCAGACAGGGGGTTGCCTACGAGCAGTACTTC
CASRQGVAYEQYF
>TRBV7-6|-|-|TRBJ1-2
TGTGCCAGCAGCTTAGGACCCGATGCGGGGGCATATGGCTACACCTTC
CASSLGPDAGAYGYTF
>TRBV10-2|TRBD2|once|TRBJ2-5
TGCGCCAGCAGTGAGAACCTTGGGCGGGGAGGGCAAGAGACCCAGTACTTC
CASSENLGRGGQETQYF
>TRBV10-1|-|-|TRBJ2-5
TGCGCCAGCAGTGATGCCGGGAGAGAAGAGACCCAGTACTTC
CASSDAGREETQYF
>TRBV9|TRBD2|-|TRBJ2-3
TGTGCCAGCAGCGTAGATGATAGCGGGGGGCCCAACGATACGCAGTATTTT
CASSVDDSGGPNDTQYF
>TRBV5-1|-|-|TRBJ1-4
TGCGCCAGCAGTTATCAGGGCTCAACTAATGAAAAACTGTTTTTT
CASSYQGSTNEKLFF
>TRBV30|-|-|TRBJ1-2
TGTGCCTGGAGTCGGGCCAGGGGAGACTATGGCTACACCTTC
CAWSRARGDYGYTF
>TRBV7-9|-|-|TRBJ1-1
TGTGCCACCCCGTCTTCGGCGGGGAACACTGAAGCTTTCTTT
CATPSSAGNTEAFF
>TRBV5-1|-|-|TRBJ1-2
TGCGCCAGCAGCTTGGACAGTACCGCGGGTGGCTACACCTTC
CASSLDSTAGGYTF
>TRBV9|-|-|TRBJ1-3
TGTGTACTATACTCCCCTTTTGGGTACACCATATATTTT
CVLYSPFGYTIYF
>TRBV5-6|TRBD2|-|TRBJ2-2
TGTGCCAGCAGCTGGGGACTAGCGGGGGCCCACACCGGGGAGCTGTTTTTT
CASSWGLAGAHTGELFF
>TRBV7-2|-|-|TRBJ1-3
TGTGCCAGCAGCTTAATGGTGGGCCCCTCTGGAAACACCATATATTTT
CASSLMVGPSGNTIYF